The entry below describes one TCR beta chain. The CDR3 extends over 11 amino acids. Trimming pared 7 bases from V and 2 bases from J, leaving 8 bases between. The V gene's germline CDR1 is DFQATT and CDR2 SNEGSKA (reference sequence). The data belong to a study of T cell changes during pregnancy in multiple sclerosis. Repertoires were generated with immunoSEQ multiplex PCR, while TCRdb's copy carries only in-frame clones and drops some. In the table there are 45,000 to 55,000 clones, 80% to 95% of which are singletons. This sequence joins TRBV20-1 and TRBJ1-2; D is unresolved. The TCR was taken from a female donor in good health, enrolled as a control in a pregnancy study. Source: CD4+ T cells from peripheral blood mononuclear cells, taken after pregnancy. Written as DNA, the CDR3 is TGCAGTGATGGCTCCAACTATGGCTACACCTTC. Translated, it gives CSDGSNYGYTF.